What follows describes a single TCR beta chain. These data are taken from a study of blood T cell repertoires in COVID-19. Study context: The United States, Italy and Spain supplied acute and convalescent COVID-19 samples. PBMCs, B-cell-depleted T cells, or T cells provided the cDNA or gDNA that made up the material.

In the source study's methods: Counts of nucleated cells, estimated from reference gene primer amplification, were obtained. Assay: immunoSEQ multiplex PCR; the TCRdb copy retains only in-frame clones and omits some. V and J calls and clone size are given by that table; D and trimming were obtained from the DNA. The sample shows about 98,000 clones, roughly 80% of them seen only once. Sequencing was performed on peripheral blood. This receptor was taken from a man between 65 and 85 years old with active or convalescent COVID-19.

CDR3 sequence reads: CASSQAVITYEQYF. DNA of the CDR3: TGCGCCAGCAGCCAAGCGGTGATTACCTACGAGCAGTACTTC. The rearrangement uses TRBV4-1 and TRBJ2-7; no firm D call. Trimming removed 1 base at V and 2 bases at J, with 9 bases between. CDR3 size: 14 residues. Germline loops: CDR1 MGHRA, CDR2 YSYEKL.